This T cell receptor (beta chain) was captured by sequencing in a study of tumor-infiltrating lymphocytes in primary liver carcinoma. Comments on this clonotype: Given a much more abundant clone one base away, this may be a read error.

Joint extraction of RNA and DNA used roughly 19-31 mg of bulk tissue that was unsorted. Patients diagnosed with primary liver carcinoma received treatment through surgical resection. Viable tumor cells exceeded 90% in all tumor samples. Using a constant-region primer together with ProtoScript II reverse transcriptase, TCR beta cDNA was made from roughly 500 ng of total RNA. Three-round nested multiplex PCR performed with slightly modified ARM-PCR produced the TCR beta libraries. Two initial PCR rounds of around 10 cycles each paired TRBV1-TRBV30 forward primers with a C-beta reverse primer. TCRdb reanalysed the multiplex PCR reads using MiXCR and keeps one entry per CDR3 protein. Here the sample spans about 110,000 distinct CDR3 sequences, approximately 78% being singletons. The length of the CDR3 is 13 residues. The germline gives CDR1 SGHVS, CDR2 FQNEAQ.

The sequenced sample consisted of liver tumor tissue from sampling region 3. The subset was: tumor region T3, left-lateral pole. The chain couples TRBV7-8 to TRBJ2-1, with 8 bases lining up with TRBD2. This sequence was found in a man aged 40-49 years with primary liver carcinoma and hepatitis B virus infection. The DNA of the CDR3 is TGTGCCAGCAGCTTAGTCGGGAGGGGAGAGCAGTCCTTC. Translating gives CASSLVGRGEQSF.